This T cell receptor (beta chain) emerged from a study of T cell responses to AZD1222 COVID-19 vaccine. Study-level information: Second-dose groups at about 4 or about 12 weeks were pooled. Overall study results and limits: Donors in the cohort were predominantly white British and more often female, and clonal diversity was possibly underestimated. Scientists sampled the repertoires only once the peak T cell response had passed.

The assay was immunoSEQ multiplex PCR, and TCRdb's table has in-frame clones only and misses some. The top ten clones hold approximately 3% of a sample with about 130,000 clones, roughly nine tenths of them seen once. Comment on this clone: Its antigen remains unknown.

This CDR3 has 15 residues. The V gene end was trimmed by 5 bases and the J gene end by 1 base; junction bases not matched to a gene: 8. Germline lookup yields CDR1 SGHRS and CDR2 YFSETQ. The source is an adult in good health. The chain employs TRBV5-1 and TRBJ2-7, with 8 bases lining up with TRBD1. This sample comprised peripheral blood, obtained on day 0 of AZD1222 vaccination. In DNA form, the CDR3 reads TGCGCCAGCAGTCTGTTCGGGACAGGTTCCTACGAGCAGTACTTC. Translated, it gives CASSLFGTGSYEQYF.